This entry is about one T cell receptor beta chain. This receptor's antigen is unknown. Base-call qualities are not available, and no considerably larger clone is one nucleotide away. Its CDR3 holds 18 amino acids, cysteine through phenylalanine. Just the 54-base CDR3 DNA is kept, in frame starting at base 1. A distance of 18 bases separates the germline ends of V and J, which lose 6 bases and 0 bases respectively. The entry originates in a study of response to subunit inactivated influenza vaccine (dated by TCRdb to 2016 to 2019). Broadly, across the study: To follow how T cells responded to a trivalent subunit inactivated influenza vaccine, the researchers relied on deep quantitative profiling of the T cell receptor repertoire. Beyond this particular receptor, the publication reports: The authors suggested that each seasonal influenza vaccination may recruit only a limited number of new T cells.

The library came from RT-PCR. Sequencing instrument: Illumina HiSeq 2500. The public reads were quality trimmed at Q25 with fastp and then assembled into clones with MiXCR by TCRdb, keeping productive beta chains. Entries that share a CDR3 protein sequence are merged under the most common genes and DNA. The sample has approximately 700,000 distinct CDR3 sequences on record, 15% to 19% of them singletons. Under 14% of the sample lies in the top ten. The sequence is built from TRBV12-3 or TRBV12-4 and TRBJ1-6; a tentative D call is TRBD1 (5 bases match). This TCR was recovered from a man aged 50 to 59 who received an inactivated influenza vaccine. Donor details come from another sample of the same person, matched by shared clones. The source was PBMCs from blood, collected 11 to 12 days after vaccination. The CDR3 corresponds to CASSPGAFESSYNSPLHF. The DNA sequence is as follows: TGTGCCAGCAGCCCCGGGGCTTTCGAGAGCTCCTATAATTCACCCCTCCACTTT.